This TCR beta chain stems from a study of read filtering for tumor transcriptome and immune sequencing. At the level of the study: By R-ISS, stages I, II and III held approximately 8, 16 and 7 patients.

This CDR3 has 13 amino acids. In germline, CDR1 is SQVTM, CDR2 ANQGSEA. V shed 0 bases and J shed 5 bases, with 10 bases lying between them. On this clonotype: A much more abundant neighbour one base away suggests this may be a read error. The CDR3 end shows no conserved phenylalanine or tryptophan, and so a read error is likely.

Molecular barcoded adaptors covering alpha/delta and beta/gamma chains were used on approximately 400 ng RNA. Via MiXCR, TCRdb re-called the reads, giving one row per CDR3 protein. The profile shows 75,000 to 95,000 distinct CDR3 sequences, around an eighth of them singletons. The chain couples TRBV29-1 to TRBJ1-1; the D gene is possibly TRBD1 (6 bases). The sequence came from a donor over 35 with multiple myeloma. Sequenced material: a population of CD138-negative cells sorted from bone marrow. CDR3 nucleotides: TGCAGCGTTGAAGAATCAGGGGCAACTGAAGCTTTCCTT. Encoded protein: CSVEESGATEAFL.